The clone carrying this TCR beta chain was seen only a few times. Its specificity is not known. TCRdb independently ran MiXCR on the reads; one entry per CDR3 protein. This table has approximately 1,000,000 distinct CDR3 sequences, 31% appearing once. This entry belongs to a study of T cell repertoires in cytomegalovirus infection. Study-wide points: There were HLA-C-restricted CMV-specific TCR beta clonotypes dominating the ex vivo response.

V dropped 0 bases and J dropped 0 bases, with 6 bases sitting between them. Germline V CDR1 and CDR2: LNHDA, SQIVND (reference sequence). The CDR3 loop spans 14 amino acids. This sequence was found in a human donor in good health (CMV status not recorded). Some clones in this sample may be carry-over from other donors' samples. The specimen was cultured CD8+ T cells from PBMCs, collected from culture after CMV antigen stimulation. The V and J genes are TRBV19 and TRBJ2-7; no reliable D call. DNA of the CDR3: TGTGCCAGTAGTATAGAGGGGTACTCCTACGAGCAGTACTTC. It translates to CASSIEGYSYEQYF.